This T cell receptor (beta chain) derives from a study of blood T cell repertoires in COVID-19. Overall study context: COVID-19 samples collected from the United States, Italy and Spain covered acute and convalescent phases. Sources were T cells, B-cell-depleted T cells, or PBMCs; the material itself was cDNA or gDNA.

The CDR3 contains 14 residues. V dropped 0 bases and J dropped 4 bases, with 7 bases sitting between them. CDR1 LGHDT and CDR2 YNNKEL come from the germline V gene (reference sequence). Source study methods: Amplifying reference gene primers gave estimates of nucleated cell counts. The protocol was immunoSEQ multiplex PCR, while the TCRdb copy is restricted to in-frame clones and leaves out a portion. The V and J calls and clone size come from that table; D and trimming were worked out from the DNA. The sample holds roughly 120,000 clones, approximately 74% seen once. One Seattle source followed patients from active infection through their disease course.

This sequence joins TRBV3-1 (or the pseudogene TRBV3-2) and TRBJ2-1, with D maybe TRBD1 (5 bases). Sequences were obtained from peripheral blood. The receptor comes from a man older than 75 with COVID-19, enrolled during active disease. As DNA, the CDR3 is TGTGCCAGCAGCCAAGATCAGGGTTACAATGAGCAGTTCTTC. Residues: CASSQDQGYNEQFF.